This T cell receptor beta chain was observed in a study of T cells in localized non-small cell lung cancer. Germline V CDR1 and CDR2: SGHRS, YFSETQ. The CDR3 covers 14 residues. Generated by immunoSEQ multiplex PCR, the TCRdb table keeps only in-frame clones and is missing some. The sample lists 2,500 to 3,000 clones; about 25% were seen once. Notes on the study in general: Because researchers sequenced only one region of the tumor, heterogeneity is still possible.

Worth noting for this clone: Its matching antigen is unknown. An end of the junction does not agree with germline; a read error may underlie this.

The source of this sequence is a man aged 40-75 years with stage III lung adenocarcinoma. The source was lung tumor tissue, collected before any cancer treatment. The chain links TRBV5-1 to TRBJ1-5; 7 bases map to TRBD1. CDR3 sequence (DNA): TGCGCCAGCAGCTTGGAAGGGGGCGGTCAGCCTCAGCATTTT. It yields the protein CASSLEGGGQPQHF.